This is a list of T cell receptor beta chains from one sample in a study of blood T cell repertoires in COVID-19. Clones were sequenced by immunoSEQ multiplex PCR, and TCRdb holds only the in-frame ones, with some missing. The repertoire has 150,000 or so clones, roughly nine tenths of them found once; the top ten carry approximately 4%. Sequencing was carried out using PBMCs or T cells enriched from blood (not recorded which). All receptors derive from a woman in her forties who had been exposed to COVID-19. Both conserved end residues are part of each CDR3. Fields, in order: clone size, V gene, J gene, D gene, CDR3 DNA, CDR3 protein. A D gene is named only where the DNA matches it firmly. A clone size is listed for some rows: how often the clone was seen (once, few, many), or a class if it is expanded.

.	TRBV6-4	TRBJ1-5	.	TGTGCCAGCAGTGAACAGGTCGGTCAGCCCCAGCATTTT	CASSEQVGQPQHF
.	TRBV12-5	TRBJ2-3	.	TGTGCTAGTGGCCTTACACAGGCAGATACGCAGTATTTT	CASGLTQADTQYF
.	TRBV28	TRBJ1-4	.	TGTGCCAGCAGCCGCGAGGGCACGACTAATGAAAAACTGTTTTTT	CASSREGTTNEKLFF
.	TRBV12-3/TRBV12-4	TRBJ1-3	.	TGTGCCAGCAGGCTAGCCTCTGGAAACACCATATATTTT	CASRLASGNTIYF
.	TRBV28	TRBJ1-4	.	TGTGCCAGCAGTTTGCCCCAGGGCGGAGAAAAACTGTTTTTT	CASSLPQGGEKLFF
.	TRBV5-1	TRBJ2-7	TRBD2	TGCGCCAGCAGCCGAGGACTAGCGGGAGGGGAATACGAGCAGTACTTC	CASSRGLAGGEYEQYF
.	TRBV29-1	TRBJ2-1	TRBD2	TGCAGCGTTGAAGATTTTACTAGCGGGCTCCTAACCTACAATGAGCAGTTCTTC	CSVEDFTSGLLTYNEQFF
.	TRBV19	TRBJ1-1	.	TGTGCCAGTAGCACCTGGGCGAACACTGAAGCTTTCTTT	CASSTWANTEAFF
.	TRBV5-4	TRBJ2-7	TRBD2	TGTGCCAGCAGCTTGTCCGGCGGGAGGGCAGGTGAGCAGTACTTC	CASSLSGGRAGEQYF
few	TRBV6-2/TRBV6-3	TRBJ1-1	.	TGTGCCAGCAGTCATACAGAGAACACTGAAGCTTTCTTT	CASSHTENTEAFF
once	TRBV28	TRBJ2-7	.	TGTGCCAGCAGAAAGGAGACGGGCGAGCAGTACTTC	CASRKETGEQYF
once	TRBV4-1	TRBJ2-2	.	TGCGCCAGCAGCCCCTCCCAGGGTTATACCGGGGAGCTGTTTTTT	CASSPSQGYTGELFF
.	TRBV14	TRBJ2-1	TRBD2	TGTGCCAGCAGCCAGTATACCGGGACTAGCCCCGTCGATGAGCAGTTCTTC	CASSQYTGTSPVDEQFF